A single sample is the source of the 19 T cell receptor beta chains below, sequenced in a study of blood T cells in healthy people across ages. Through a sample-barcoded 5' primer and a J-beta primer mix, a second PCR was run for roughly 6 to 11 cycles. TCRdb passed the 5' RACE reads through MiXCR, listing each CDR3 protein once. The data show 1.5 million to 2 million distinct CDR3 sequences, approximately 40% seen once. Sequenced material: blood. The receptor set was obtained from a human donor in good health.

The chain joins TRBV4-3 to TRBJ2-3; the D gene is possibly TRBD1 (6 bases). CDR3 length: 14 amino acids. The V and J ends lost 3 bases and 0 bases respectively, with 7 bases between them. Germline values: CDR1 LGHNA, CDR2 YSLEER. The CDR3 loop reads CASSHDRSTDTQYF. The CDR3 DNA follows: TGCGCCAGCAGCCATGACAGGAGCACAGATACGCAGTATTTT.

V is TRBV12-3 or TRBV12-4 and J is TRBJ2-4; the D gene could be TRBD1 or TRBD2 (5 bases each). The CDR3 contains 16 residues. V lost 8 bases to trimming and J lost 2 bases, with 19 bases between them. The CDR3 here is CASGPQWGGSKNIQYF. The CDR3 DNA follows: TGTGCCAGCGGTCCCCAATGGGGCGGGTCCAAAAACATTCAGTACTTC.

The chain is built from TRBV29-1 and TRBJ2-3; TRBD1 or TRBD2 may be the D gene (5 bases each). The length of the CDR3 is 11 residues. Germline assignment: CDR1 SQVTM and CDR2 ANQGSEA. The V end was cut by 7 bases, the J end by 7 bases, with 12 bases between. In DNA form, the CDR3 reads TGCAGCGCGGACTGGGACCATACGCAGTATTTT. The encoded protein is CSADWDHTQYF.

The chain joins TRBV6-2 or TRBV6-3 to TRBJ1-2, with 7 bases matching TRBD1. Germline V gene sequence: CDR1 MNHEY, CDR2 SVGEGT. The V segment lost 8 bases and the J segment 1 base; nucleotides outside the gene matches: 4. This CDR3 has 13 residues. The CDR3 nucleotides are TGTGCCAGCGAAGGGACAGTTAACTATGGCTACACCTTC. This encodes CASEGTVNYGYTF.

This chain uses TRBV28 with TRBJ1-2; D is ambiguous. The V gene lost 10 bases and the J gene lost 2 bases, with 11 bases spanning the gap. The CDR3 runs to 12 residues. Germline assignment: CDR1 MDHEN and CDR2 SYDVKM. This CDR3 reads CATERVNYGYTF. The CDR3 DNA is TGTGCCACCGAAAGGGTGAACTATGGCTACACCTTC.

The sample holds a few counts of this clonotype. This sequence joins TRBV3-1 and TRBJ2-1; TRBD2 matches 9 bases. Germline V gene sequence: CDR1 LGHDT, CDR2 YNNKEL (reference sequence). Unmatched junction bases numbered 12, after V lost 2 bases and J lost 7 bases. The CDR3 has 17 residues. CDR3 coding DNA: TGTGCCAGCAGCCAACCTCGGGCGGGGGGGCTCATTAATGAGCAGTTCTTC. Amino acids: CASSQPRAGGLINEQFF.

The rearrangement joins TRBV7-2 to TRBJ1-5; a possible D gene is TRBD1 (6 bases). Trimming left V 5 bases short and J 3 bases short, with 14 bases between. CDR1 is SGHTA and CDR2 is FQGNSA in the germline V gene. This CDR3 spans 15 amino acids. DNA for the CDR3: TGTGCCAGCAGCATATACAGGGCCGACAATCAGCCCCAGCATTTT. This translates into CASSIYRADNQPQHF.

This sequence joins TRBV5-8 and TRBJ2-5; D is undetermined. The CDR3 extends over 13 amino acids. The germline V gene encodes CDR1 SGHTS and CDR2 YDEGEE. V was shortened by 2 bases and J by 5 bases, with 10 bases between the two germline ends. DNA for the CDR3: TGTGCCAGCAGCTTAATGTACGGGGAGACCCAGTACTTC. The encoded protein is CASSLMYGETQYF.

In its sample, this clonotype was seen a few times. The V and J genes are TRBV18 and TRBJ2-7; D remains unclear. The V gene lost 0 bases and the J gene lost 0 bases, with 6 bases spanning the gap. The germline V gene encodes CDR1 KGHSH and CDR2 LQKENI. The CDR3 is 14 residues long. The CDR3 DNA reads TGTGCCAGCTCACCACCTACGAGCTCCTACGAGCAGTACTTC. Translation gives CASSPPTSSYEQYF.

V usage is TRBV7-2 and J usage is TRBJ2-1; possibly TRBD1 or TRBD2 for D (7 bases each). CDR1 is SGHTA and CDR2 is FQGNSA in the germline V gene. The CDR3 loop spans 14 amino acids. The V gene lost 5 bases and the J gene lost 5 bases, with 13 bases spanning the gap. The CDR3, as DNA: TGTGCCAGCAGCCAGCAGGGGGGGGACAATGAGCAGTTCTTC. Its translation: CASSQQGGDNEQFF.

This clonotype was counted a few times. This sequence joins TRBV5-5 and TRBJ2-3, with 7 bases matching TRBD1. From germline, CDR1 is SGHKS and CDR2 YYEKEE (reference sequence). The CDR3 loop spans 15 amino acids. V lost 4 bases, J lost 2 bases, and 7 bases stayed unmatched. CDR3 sequence: CASSEDRVITDTQYF. CDR3 coding DNA: TGTGCCAGCAGCGAAGACAGGGTGATCACAGATACGCAGTATTTT.

The chain recombines TRBV20-1 with TRBJ2-7; 7 bases map to TRBD1. The CDR3 sequence is 15 residues long. J was trimmed by 6 bases and V by 5 bases; bases with no gene match: 16. Germline assignment: CDR1 DFQATT and CDR2 SNEGSKA (reference sequence). DNA of the CDR3: TGCAGTGCTGCCCGTCCCGGGACAGTGATCGGCGAGCAGTACTTC. It specifies CSAARPGTVIGEQYF.

This clonotype is a singleton in its sample. This chain uses TRBV6-2 or TRBV6-3 with TRBJ2-3; unclear D gene. The CDR3 covers 14 residues. Germline loops: CDR1 MNHEY, CDR2 SVGEGT. V lost 0 bases and J 5 bases, leaving 9 bases between the germline ends. The CDR3, as DNA: TGTGCCAGCAGTTACTCGCACAGAAGAGATACGCAGTATTTT. Translated: CASSYSHRRDTQYF.

The rearrangement uses TRBV20-1 and TRBJ2-5; tentatively, D is TRBD2 (6 bases). This CDR3 spans 12 amino acids. Germline V gene lookup returns CDR1 DFQATT and CDR2 SNEGSKA (reference sequence). CDR3 in amino acids: CSQAGHQETQYF. Here the CDR3 DNA reads TGCAGCCAAGCGGGCCACCAAGAGACCCAGTACTTC.

Only a few counts were recorded for this clonotype. The genes are TRBV3-1 and TRBJ2-1; TRBD2 matches at 8 bases. The V and J ends lost 1 base and 9 bases, in that order; junction bases with no gene match: 14. The CDR3 length is 17 residues. The germline gives CDR1 LGHDT, CDR2 YNNKEL (reference sequence). This chain's CDR3 is CASSQAPGGGSSVEQFF. The CDR3 nucleotides read TGTGCCAGCAGCCAAGCCCCCGGGGGGGGCTCTTCGGTTGAGCAGTTCTTC.

The chain joins TRBV6-5 to TRBJ1-1; D gene ambiguous. The CDR3 runs to 15 residues. Germline CDR1 is MNHEY and CDR2 is SVGAGI. The V end was cut by 2 bases, the J end by 0 bases, with 10 bases between. In DNA form, the CDR3 reads TGTGCCAGCAGTTACGTCTCAGCCATGAACACTGAAGCTTTCTTT. Amino acids: CASSYVSAMNTEAFF.

The rearrangement joins TRBV2 to TRBJ2-3, with TRBD2 identical over 10 bases. Trimming cost V 8 bases and J 1 base; bases outside gene matches: 9. The CDR3 consists of 16 residues. Germline V CDR1 and CDR2: SNHLY, FYNNEI. In DNA, the CDR3 is TGTGCCAGCGGCTATGGTCTAGCGGGGGGCACAGATACGCAGTATTTT. Translation gives CASGYGLAGGTDTQYF. The whole variable domain, remainder taken from reference TRBV2 and TRBJ2-3, is EPEVTQTPSHQVTQMGQEVILRCVPISNHLYFYWYRQILGQKVEFLVSFYNNEISEKSEIFDDQFSVERPDGSNFTLKIRSTKLEDSAMYFCASGYGLAGGTDTQYFGPGTRLTVL.

This chain links TRBV9 with TRBJ1-6; tentative D call: TRBD1 (6 bases). This CDR3 comprises 15 residues. The V gene lost 4 bases and the J gene lost 10 bases, with 18 bases spanning the gap. Germline V gene data show CDR1 as SGDLS and CDR2 as YYNGEE. CDR3 sequence (DNA): TGTGCCAGCAGCCCCCAACAGGAGGGGGGATCACCCCTCCACTTT. It yields the protein CASSPQQEGGSPLHF. The full variable domain, completed using reference TRBV9 and TRBJ1-6, is DSGVTQTPKHLITATGQRVTLRCSPRSGDLSVYWYQQSLDQGLQFLIQYYNGEERAKGNILERFSAQQFPDLHSELNLSSLELGDSALYFCASSPQQEGGSPLHFGNGTRLTVT.

The chain joins TRBV20-1 to TRBJ2-7; 11 bases align to TRBD1. The CDR3 length is 13 residues. Germline V lookup: CDR1 DFQATT, CDR2 SNEGSKA (reference sequence). J was trimmed by 6 bases and V by 0 bases; bases with no gene match: 1. The chain's CDR3 is CSARDGTGGEQYF. DNA for the CDR3: TGCAGTGCTAGAGATGGGACAGGGGGCGAGCAGTACTTC.